Below are 4 T cell receptor beta chains sequenced from a single sample in a study. TCRdb redid the calling of the RT-PCR reads with MiXCR, one entry per CDR3 protein. The sample holds about 680,000 distinct CDR3 sequences, 12% to 15% seen once. Sequencing was performed on memory CD4+ T cells from blood. The receptors come from a female donor in good health, serving as a healthy control.

This rearrangement joins TRBV30 to TRBJ2-1; D unresolved. This CDR3 comprises 14 residues. Germline V CDR1 and CDR2: GTSNPN, SVGIG (reference sequence). Here the CDR3 DNA reads TGTGCTTCAACCCAGACCAGTAGGTTTGGTGAGCAGTTCTTC. Protein: CASTQTSRFGEQFF.

V usage is TRBV5-1 and J usage is TRBJ1-2; TRBD1 matches at 7 bases. V shed 0 bases, J shed 6 bases, and the junction held 5 bases outside the gene matches. The CDR3 extends over 14 amino acids. CDR1 is SGHRS, CDR2 YFSETQ, per germline. CDR3 DNA sequence: TGCGCCAGCAGCTTGGTGGAGGGGGCAAATGGCTACACCTTC. Translation: CASSLVEGANGYTF.

The chain links TRBV7-2 to TRBJ2-7, with TRBD2 matching over 12 bases. Looked up from germline, CDR1 is SGHTA and CDR2 is FQGNSA. The CDR3 sequence is 14 residues long. V lost 1 base, J lost 12 bases, and 7 bases stayed unmatched. The CDR3 region is CASSLGASGGAAYF. The CDR3 bases are TGTGCCAGCAGCTTAGGGGCTAGCGGGGGGGCCGCGTACTTC.

This clonotype was observed a few times. J is TRBJ2-1 and V is TRBV18; D is unresolved. V dropped 3 bases and J dropped 3 bases, with 6 bases sitting between them. Per the germline V gene, CDR1 is KGHSH and CDR2 is LQKENI. The length of the CDR3 is 13 residues. The CDR3 here is CASSPGIYNEQFF. The CDR3 DNA is TGTGCCAGCTCACCTGGGATCTACAATGAGCAGTTCTTC.